This TCR beta chain is drawn from a study of coeliac disease. Study-level information: The study queried TRBV7-2 bias without high-resolution HLA data.

To note about this clone: Its antigen is unknown.

Method: immunoSEQ multiplex PCR; TCRdb's copy keeps in-frame clones and lacks some. The sample lists around 8,400 clones, more than 55% occurring once. Overall study findings and caveats: In active celiac disease, intraepithelial and lamina propria TRB and TRG repertoires were less clonal than controls.

Germline CDR1 is SGDLS and CDR2 is YYNGEE. Trimming took 4 bases from V and 1 from J; bases not matched to a gene: 6. The CDR3 has 16 residues. The sequence derives from a woman aged 60 to 75 with celiac disease. The sequencing input was intraepithelial lymphocytes from the gut. The chain couples TRBV9 to TRBJ2-3, with TRBD2 matching 10 bases. CDR3 DNA sequence: TGTGCCAGCAGCCCTCGGCTAGCGGGGGGCACAGATACGCAGTATTTT. This sequence encodes CASSPRLAGGTDTQYF.